The 2 T cell receptor beta chains below all came from one sample that was sequenced in a study of neoadjuvant anti-PD-1 for oral cavity cancer. Specified time point: after neoadjuvant nivolumab, at surgical resection. The repertoire was sequenced with immunoSEQ multiplex PCR; TCRdb's copy has only in-frame clones and lacks some. The top ten hold 15% to 20% of the sample, which has tens of thousands of clones, 26% seen once. Sequencing used tumor tissue, obtained after nivolumab (anti-PD-1) treatment. All receptors derive from a person aged 35-80 years with oral cavity squamous cell carcinoma.

This clone was picked up a small number of times. CDR3 bases: TGCGCCAGCAGCTTGTACCTAGCGGGGGAGGCCCTTAGCTACGAGCAGTACTTC. This gives the protein CASSLYLAGEALSYEQYF. The gene calls are TRBV5-1 and TRBJ2-7; TRBD2 matches 10 bases. CDR1 and CDR2 (germline): SGHRS, YFSETQ. Trimming took 1 base from V and 3 from J; bases not matched to a gene: 13. The CDR3 runs 18 residues.

This clone is deemed medium-sized. This chain links TRBV27 with TRBJ2-7, with D hard to call. The CDR3 is 14 residues long. Germline assignment: CDR1 MNHEY and CDR2 SMNVEV (reference sequence). Trimming cost V 6 bases and J 6 bases, with 18 bases left between them. The CDR3 loop reads CASSPWTAPAEQYF. For the CDR3, the DNA is TGTGCCAGCAGCCCCTGGACGGCCCCCGCCGAGCAGTACTTC.